This T cell receptor beta chain originates from a study of blood T cell repertoires in COVID-19. This clone turned up a few times. Using immunoSEQ multiplex PCR, the repertoire was profiled, and TCRdb retains in-frame clones only, with some absent. This repertoire shows 300,000 to 450,000 clones, 85% found once; its top ten account for roughly 3.7%. V was clipped by 4 bases and J by 2 bases, with 8 bases between them. Germline V gene sequence: CDR1 MNHEY, CDR2 SMNVEV (reference sequence). This CDR3 has 13 residues. The sample was peripheral blood. The V and J genes are TRBV27 and TRBJ1-2; D is ambiguous. The source of this sequence is a woman under 30 with acute or convalescent COVID-19. In DNA form, the CDR3 reads TGTGCCAGCAGTTCCCGGGGAAACTATGGCTACACCTTC. Protein product: CASSSRGNYGYTF.